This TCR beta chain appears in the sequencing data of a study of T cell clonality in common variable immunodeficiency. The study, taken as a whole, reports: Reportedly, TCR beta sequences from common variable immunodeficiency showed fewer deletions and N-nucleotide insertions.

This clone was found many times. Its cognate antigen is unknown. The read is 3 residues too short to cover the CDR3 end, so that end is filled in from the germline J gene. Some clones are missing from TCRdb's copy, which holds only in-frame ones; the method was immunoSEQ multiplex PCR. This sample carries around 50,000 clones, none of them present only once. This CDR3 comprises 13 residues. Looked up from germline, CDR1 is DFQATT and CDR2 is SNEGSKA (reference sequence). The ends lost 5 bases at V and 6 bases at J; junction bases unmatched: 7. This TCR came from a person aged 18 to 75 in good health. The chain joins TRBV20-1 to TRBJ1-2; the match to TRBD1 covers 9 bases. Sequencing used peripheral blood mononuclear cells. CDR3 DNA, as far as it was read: TGCAGTGCTCCCCGACAGGGGGACGATGGC. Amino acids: CSAPRQGDDG. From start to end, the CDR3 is CSAPRQGDDGYTF.